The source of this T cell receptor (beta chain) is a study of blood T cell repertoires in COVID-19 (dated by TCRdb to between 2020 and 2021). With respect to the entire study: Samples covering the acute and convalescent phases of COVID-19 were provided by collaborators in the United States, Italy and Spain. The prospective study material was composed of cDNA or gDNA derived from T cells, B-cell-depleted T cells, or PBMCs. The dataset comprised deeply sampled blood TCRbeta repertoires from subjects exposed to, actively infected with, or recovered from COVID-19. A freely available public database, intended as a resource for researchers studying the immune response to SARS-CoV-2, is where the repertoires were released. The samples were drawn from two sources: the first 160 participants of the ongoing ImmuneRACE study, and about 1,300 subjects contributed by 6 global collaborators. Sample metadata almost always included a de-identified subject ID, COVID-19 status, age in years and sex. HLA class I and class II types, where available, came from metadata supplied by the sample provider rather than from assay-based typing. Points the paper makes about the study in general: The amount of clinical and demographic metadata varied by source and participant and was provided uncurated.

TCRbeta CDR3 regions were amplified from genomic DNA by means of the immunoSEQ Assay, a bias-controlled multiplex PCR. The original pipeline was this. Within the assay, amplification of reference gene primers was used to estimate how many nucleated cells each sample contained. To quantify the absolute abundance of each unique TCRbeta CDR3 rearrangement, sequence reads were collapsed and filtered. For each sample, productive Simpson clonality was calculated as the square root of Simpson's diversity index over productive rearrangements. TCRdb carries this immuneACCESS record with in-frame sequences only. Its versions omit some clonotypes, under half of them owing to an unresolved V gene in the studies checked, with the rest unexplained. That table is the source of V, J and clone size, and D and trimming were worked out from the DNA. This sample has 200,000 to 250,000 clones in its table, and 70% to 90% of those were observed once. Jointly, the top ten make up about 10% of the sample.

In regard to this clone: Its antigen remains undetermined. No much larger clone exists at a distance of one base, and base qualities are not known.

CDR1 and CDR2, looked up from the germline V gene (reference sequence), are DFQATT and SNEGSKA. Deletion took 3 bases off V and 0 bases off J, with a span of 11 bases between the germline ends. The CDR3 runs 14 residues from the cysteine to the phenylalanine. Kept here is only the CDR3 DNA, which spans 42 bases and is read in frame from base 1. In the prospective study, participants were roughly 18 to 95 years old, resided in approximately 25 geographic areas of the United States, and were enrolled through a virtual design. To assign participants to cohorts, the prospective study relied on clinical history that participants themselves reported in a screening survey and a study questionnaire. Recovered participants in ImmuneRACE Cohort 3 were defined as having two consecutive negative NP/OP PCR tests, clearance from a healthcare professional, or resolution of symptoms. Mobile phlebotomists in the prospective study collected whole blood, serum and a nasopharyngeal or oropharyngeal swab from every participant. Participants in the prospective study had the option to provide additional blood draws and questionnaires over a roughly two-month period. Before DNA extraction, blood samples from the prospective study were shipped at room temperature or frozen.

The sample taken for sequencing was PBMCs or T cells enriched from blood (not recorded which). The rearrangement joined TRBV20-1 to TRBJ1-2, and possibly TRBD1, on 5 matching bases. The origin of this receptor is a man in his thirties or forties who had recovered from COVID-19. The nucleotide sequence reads TGCAGTGCTAGTAGGGGCTCCACTAACTATGGCTACACCTTC. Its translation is CSASRGSTNYGYTF.